This T cell receptor (beta chain) comes out of a study of blood T cells in healthy people across ages. Study overall: About one barcoded beta molecule per two T cells was captured by template switching. General study results and limits: Estimated diversity, derived from one million T cells, was regarded as an underestimate. Per million T cells, TCR beta diversity dropped about linearly as age rose.

In germline, CDR1 is SEHNR, CDR2 FQNEAQ (reference sequence). This CDR3 has 15 residues. V gave up 4 bases and J gave up 0 bases, with 12 bases separating them. In its sample, this clonotype was seen a few times. What it binds is unknown. A second about 6 to 12 cycle PCR used barcoded and J-beta primers. Via MiXCR, TCRdb re-called the 5' RACE reads, giving one row per CDR3 protein. The data contain 1.8 million or so distinct CDR3 sequences, 35% to 50% of them seen just once; the ten biggest clones take up under 25%. Staff drew roughly 10 milliliters of peripheral blood from each donor. The rearrangement joins TRBV7-9 to TRBJ1-1; D is perhaps TRBD1 (6 bases). Sequencing was carried out using blood. This TCR was sampled from a human donor in good health. The CDR3 coding sequence is TGTGCCAGCAGCTCCCGGACAGACATGAACACTGAAGCTTTCTTT. This encodes CASSSRTDMNTEAFF.